Sequencing of this T cell receptor (beta chain) was carried out in a study of technical replicates of blood from a few donors. V was cut by 0 bases and J by 0 bases, with 17 bases left in between. CDR1 is SEHNR, CDR2 FQNEAQ, per germline (reference sequence). This CDR3 contains 18 residues. Clones were sequenced by immunoSEQ multiplex PCR, and TCRdb holds only the in-frame ones, with some missing. The sample includes about 79,000 clones, about 91% of them seen just once. This chain links TRBV7-9 with TRBJ1-1, with D perhaps matching TRBD1 (6 bases). The source material was T cells isolated from PBMCs. The sequence was collected from a human donor in good health. Some clones in this sample may be carry-over from other donors' samples. The CDR3 DNA follows: TGTGCCAGCAGCTTAGCCCCTTGGGGGACAACTGTGAACACTGAAGCTTTCTTT. This translates into CASSLAPWGTTVNTEAFF.